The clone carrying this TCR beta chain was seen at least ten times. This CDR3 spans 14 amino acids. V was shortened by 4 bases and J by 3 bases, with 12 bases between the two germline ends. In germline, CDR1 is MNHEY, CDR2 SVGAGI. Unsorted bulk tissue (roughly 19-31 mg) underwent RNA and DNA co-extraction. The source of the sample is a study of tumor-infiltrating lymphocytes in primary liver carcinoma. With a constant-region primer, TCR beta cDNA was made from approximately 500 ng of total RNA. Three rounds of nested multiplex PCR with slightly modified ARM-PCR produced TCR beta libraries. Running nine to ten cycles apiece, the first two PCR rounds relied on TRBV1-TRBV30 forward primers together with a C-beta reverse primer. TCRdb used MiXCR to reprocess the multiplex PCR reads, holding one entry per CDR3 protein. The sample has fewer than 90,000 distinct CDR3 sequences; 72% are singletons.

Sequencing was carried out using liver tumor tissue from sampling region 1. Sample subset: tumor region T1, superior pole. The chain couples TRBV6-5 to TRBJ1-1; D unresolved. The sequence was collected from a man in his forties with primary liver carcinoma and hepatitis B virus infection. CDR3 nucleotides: TGTGCCAGCAGTTCGCTCTCAGGTGACACTGAAGCTTTCTTT. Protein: CASSSLSGDTEAFF.